These 9 T cell receptor beta chains were all obtained from the same sample, sequenced in a study of Ad26.COV2.S vaccination and SARS-CoV-2 variants. Data came from immunoSEQ multiplex PCR; TCRdb stores just in-frame clones and leaves some out. The table records hundreds of thousands of clones, 83% of them present only once. Treatment: over 15 received Ad26.COV2.S at low or high dose, single or two shots; about five received placebo; per-sample allocation not given. Samples were taken on day 63 after the first vaccine or placebo injection. Here the sequenced sample was peripheral blood, taken in a trial of Ad26.COV2.S vaccine versus placebo. These receptors were collected from a person between 18 and 65 years old who received the Ad26.COV2.S COVID-19 vaccine or a placebo.

The chain links TRBV7-2 to TRBJ2-3; 9 bases align to TRBD2. The CDR3 runs 18 residues. Germline loops: CDR1 SGHTA, CDR2 FQGNSA. Trimming at V came to 1 base and at J to 0 bases, leaving 8 bases not matched to a gene. The CDR3 sequence is CASSLVAGGPTSTDTQYF. In nucleotides, the CDR3 is TGTGCCAGCAGCTTAGTTGCGGGGGGGCCGACTAGCACAGATACGCAGTATTTT.

CDR3 DNA sequence: TGTGCCAGCTCACCAGTACAGGGGGCATATGAGCAGTTCTTC. Its translation is CASSPVQGAYEQFF. The chain joins TRBV18 to TRBJ2-1; 9 positions agree with TRBD1. This CDR3 spans 14 amino acids. J lost 8 bases, V lost 2 bases, and 4 bases had no gene match. Germline V lookup: CDR1 KGHSH, CDR2 LQKENI.

The chain joins TRBV19 to TRBJ1-2; 8 bases map to TRBD1. V trimming: 6 bases; J trimming: 4 bases; junction bases outside the gene matches: 10. The CDR3 spans 15 residues. The germline CDR1 and CDR2 sequences are LNHDA and SQIVND (reference sequence). CDR3 residues: CASSDPRGRTYGYTF. DNA for the CDR3: TGTGCCAGTAGCGATCCCAGGGGGCGTACCTATGGCTACACCTTC.

The genes are TRBV28 and TRBJ1-2; 9 bases line up with TRBD1. CDR3 length: 13 amino acids. The V and J ends lost 9 bases and 4 bases, in that order; junction bases with no gene match: 6. In germline, CDR1 is MDHEN, CDR2 SYDVKM. The CDR3 DNA follows: TGTGCCAGTGGACAGGGGCCGTCCTATGGCTACACCTTC. Protein sequence: CASGQGPSYGYTF.

The chain links TRBV2 to TRBJ1-1; D is possibly TRBD1 (6 bases). V lost 3 bases, J lost 4 bases, and 9 bases lay in between. Germline CDR1 SNHLY, CDR2 FYNNEI. CDR3 length: 13 amino acids. CDR3 coding DNA: TGTGCCAGCAGTGATCAGGGGAGCACTGAAGCTTTCTTT. Its translation: CASSDQGSTEAFF.

The rearrangement uses TRBV5-3 and TRBJ1-2; TRBD1 matches 8 bases. TRBV5-3 is treated as an ORF (open reading frame) with a function not yet certain. Trimming removed 5 bases from V and 4 bases from J; junction bases left unmatched: 7. The CDR3 sequence is 14 residues long. Written as DNA, the CDR3 is TGTGCCAGAAGATCCAGGGGGCCGAGCTATGGCTACACCTTC. Encoded protein: CARRSRGPSYGYTF.

As DNA, the CDR3 is TGTGCCAGCAGCCAAGACGGTGGACTCCTCCCTTATGGCTACACCTTC. Amino acids: CASSQDGGLLPYGYTF. This chain connects TRBV4-2 to TRBJ1-2; no firm D call. The CDR3 runs 16 residues. Germline V gene data show CDR1 as LGHNA and CDR2 as YNFKEQ. Trimming took 0 bases from V and 5 from J, leaving 16 bases between them.

The chain uses TRBV7-9 and TRBJ1-2; D is perhaps TRBD1 (5 bases). The CDR3 totals 14 residues. Trimming removed 2 bases at V and 7 bases at J, with 14 bases between. Germline loops: CDR1 SEHNR, CDR2 FQNEAQ (reference sequence). CDR3 sequence: CASSLSSGTTGYTF. The CDR3 DNA is TGTGCCAGCAGCTTATCGTCAGGGACTACTGGCTACACCTTC. The variable domain in full, with the rest retrieved from reference TRBV7-9 and TRBJ1-2, is DTGVSQNPRHKITKRGQNVTFRCDPISEHNRLYWYRQTLGQGPEFLTYFQNEAQLEKSRLLSDRFSAERPKGSFSTLEIQRTEQGDSAMYLCASSLSSGTTGYTFGSGTRLTVV.

The chain joins TRBV6-5 to TRBJ2-7; 11 nucleotides agree with TRBD2. Germline V gives CDR1 MNHEY, CDR2 SVGAGI. The CDR3 runs 14 residues. The trim removed 4 bases at V and 2 bases at J, leaving 1 base unmatched. CDR3 residues: CASSLAGGTYEQYF. The CDR3 DNA sequence: TGTGCCAGCAGTTTAGCGGGGGGGACCTACGAGCAGTACTTC.